The 29 T cell receptor beta chains presented below share a single source sample, sequenced in a study of CD8+ T cells in alopecia areata. RNA was extracted and reverse transcribed into cDNA as the sequencing template. Assay used: immunoSEQ multiplex PCR; TCRdb lists only in-frame clones, some missing. The data hold 150,000 to 200,000 clones, with 50% to 70% observed a single time. The sequenced sample was CD4+ T cells sorted from blood, obtained at week 0. Receptors were obtained from a human donor with alopecia areata.

The chain has TRBV5-4 and TRBJ2-1; 7 bases line up with TRBD2. This CDR3 is 14 amino acids long. V gave up 4 bases and J gave up 8 bases; unmatched junction bases: 9. Germline V gene data show CDR1 as SGHNT and CDR2 as YYREEE (reference sequence). CDR3 region: CASSGRTSFDEQFF. Written as DNA, the CDR3 is TGTGCCAGCAGCGGAAGGACTAGTTTTGATGAGCAGTTCTTC.

The V and J genes are TRBV2 and TRBJ1-2; D unclear. Per germline, CDR1 SNHLY and CDR2 FYNNEI. Trimming took 4 bases from V and 2 from J, leaving 8 bases between them. This CDR3 comprises 13 residues. This chain's CDR3 is CASSGARNYGYTF. CDR3 nucleotide sequence: TGTGCCAGCAGTGGGGCCAGAAACTATGGCTACACCTTC.

The chain couples TRBV14 to TRBJ1-1; 7 nucleotides match TRBD1. Per the germline V gene, CDR1 is SGHDN and CDR2 is FVKESK. The length of the CDR3 is 14 residues. The trim removed 1 base at V and 4 bases at J, leaving 3 bases unmatched. CDR3: CASSQARGGTEAFF. In nucleotides, the CDR3 is TGTGCCAGCAGCCAAGCCAGGGGGGGCACTGAAGCTTTCTTT.

The rearrangement links TRBV4-2 to TRBJ2-7; TRBD2 matches at 10 bases. This CDR3 is 19 amino acids long. V lost 0 bases and J lost 2; bases outside the gene matches: 13. CDR1 is LGHNA, CDR2 YNFKEQ, per germline. In nucleotides, the CDR3 is TGTGCCAGCAGCCAAGATCGGTCTAGCGGGGGACCCAGAACCTACGAGCAGTACTTC. As protein: CASSQDRSSGGPRTYEQYF.

This sequence joins TRBV7-2 and TRBJ1-5; D is uncertain. V was trimmed by 5 bases and J by 4 bases, leaving 9 bases between them. The CDR3 extends over 13 amino acids. The V gene's germline CDR1 is SGHTA and CDR2 FQGNSA. In DNA, the CDR3 is TGTGCCAGCAGCCGGTGGACTAATCAGCCCCAGCATTTT. It encodes CASSRWTNQPQHF.

This clone was seen only a few times. The chain combines TRBV18 with TRBJ2-5; no clear D. Trimming shortened V by 3 bases and J by 5 bases, and 7 bases separated the two germline ends. The CDR3 loop spans 12 amino acids. Germline V lookup: CDR1 KGHSH, CDR2 LQKENI. CDR3 in DNA: TGTGCCAGCTCACCCCTTCGTGAGACCCAGTACTTC. Protein sequence: CASSPLRETQYF.

The chain joins TRBV2 to TRBJ1-3; no firm D call. V was pared by 3 bases and J by 2 bases, with 5 bases between. The CDR3 covers 13 residues. Germline lookup yields CDR1 SNHLY and CDR2 FYNNEI. The CDR3 is CASSDEAGNTIYF. In nucleotides, the CDR3 is TGTGCCAGCAGTGACGAGGCTGGAAACACCATATATTTT.

This clone was recorded many times. The V and J genes are TRBV5-6 and TRBJ1-5; D gene uncertain. CDR3 length: 15 amino acids. V was clipped by 3 bases and J by 12 bases, with 22 bases between them. Germline CDR1 SGHDT, CDR2 YYEEEE. The CDR3 DNA sequence: TGTGCCAGCAGCTCTAGCCCGGGATCAGGTGGGAGCCAGCATTTT. Translated: CASSSSPGSGGSQHF. Using reference TRBV5-6 and TRBJ1-5 for the parts outside the CDR3, the full variable domain is DAGVTQSPTHLIKTRGQQVTLRCSPKSGHDTVSWYQQALGQGPQFIFQYYEEEERQRGNFPDRFSGHQFPNYSSELNVNALLLGDSALYLCASSSSPGSGGSQHFGDGTRLSIL.

Regarding this clone: Other nucleotide sequences in the sample specify the same CDR3. The V and J genes are TRBV29-1 and TRBJ1-4, with D possibly matching TRBD1 (5 bases). Germline V gives CDR1 SQVTM, CDR2 ANQGSEA. This CDR3 spans 13 amino acids. V was clipped by 5 bases and J by 0 bases, with 7 bases between them. The CDR3 DNA follows: TGCAGCGTTTCAGGGTCAACTAATGAAAAACTGTTTTTT. Protein: CSVSGSTNEKLFF.

The rearrangement uses TRBV29-1 and TRBJ1-5; 10 bases map to TRBD1. The junction had 7 bases not matched to a gene; V was cut back by 6 bases and J by 5 bases. Germline values: CDR1 SQVTM, CDR2 ANQGSEA. The CDR3 covers 14 residues. The CDR3 DNA sequence: TGCAGCGTCGGGACAGGGGTTTACGATCAGCCCCAGCATTTT. It translates to CSVGTGVYDQPQHF.

The V call is TRBV7-2, the J call TRBJ2-7, with D possibly called TRBD1 or TRBD2 (5 bases each). V dropped 8 bases and J dropped 3 bases, with 17 bases sitting between them. CDR3 size: 14 residues. CDR1 SGHTA and CDR2 FQGNSA come from the germline V gene. The CDR3 DNA follows: TGTGCCAGCCAGCTGGGGGTAGGGAGCTACGAGCAGTACTTC. The encoded protein is CASQLGVGSYEQYF.

This chain links TRBV6-1 with TRBJ2-2; D is possibly TRBD1 or TRBD2 (5 bases each). The CDR3 runs 15 residues. CDR1 is MNHNS and CDR2 is SASEGT in the germline V gene. Trimming took off 2 bases at V and 4 bases at J, with 11 bases between the two ends. The CDR3 DNA is TGTGCCAGCAGTGAACCGGGACGGACCACCGGGGAGCTGTTTTTT. Protein: CASSEPGRTTGELFF.

The J gene is TRBJ2-1, the V gene TRBV11-3; D remains ambiguous. CDR3 length: 13 residues. Germline V gives CDR1 SGHNT, CDR2 YENEEA. Trimming removed 8 bases from V and 0 bases from J, with 8 bases in between. The CDR3 coding sequence is TGTGCCAGCGCGGTTAGCTCCTACAATGAGCAGTTCTTC. Its translation is CASAVSSYNEQFF.

The V call is TRBV5-1, the J call TRBJ2-3; D is perhaps TRBD1 (6 bases). V lost 4 bases and J 6 bases, leaving 15 bases between the germline ends. Germline CDR1 SGHRS, CDR2 YFSETQ. The CDR3 loop spans 14 amino acids. DNA of the CDR3: TGCGCCAGCAGCCAGCAGGGGAACGGGGATACGCAGTATTTT. As protein: CASSQQGNGDTQYF. The full variable domain, its missing parts supplied by reference TRBV5-1 and TRBJ2-3, is KAGVTQTPRYLIKTRGQQVTLSCSPISGHRSVSWYQQTPGQGLQFLFEYFSETQRNKGNFPGRFSGRQFSNSRSEMNVSTLELGDSALYLCASSQQGNGDTQYFGPGTRLTVL.

The chain recombines TRBV4-2 with TRBJ1-2; D is possibly TRBD1 (5 bases). Germline loops: CDR1 LGHNA, CDR2 YNFKEQ. V gave up 0 bases and J gave up 4 bases, with 12 bases separating them. This CDR3 spans 15 amino acids. The CDR3 DNA reads TGTGCCAGCAGCCAAGAGAGGCAGGGAGTCTATGGCTACACCTTC. This encodes CASSQERQGVYGYTF.

This clone came up a few times. V gene TRBV2 combines with J gene TRBJ1-2; D is perhaps TRBD1 (6 bases). The germline V and J ends were trimmed by 4 bases and 4 bases, with 10 bases remaining between them. The CDR3 extends over 13 amino acids. CDR1 SNHLY and CDR2 FYNNEI come from the germline V gene. DNA for the CDR3: TGTGCCAGCAGTGTTCGGGACACCTATGGCTACACCTTC. Its protein is CASSVRDTYGYTF.

The chain carries TRBV2 and TRBJ2-3, with D possibly called TRBD1 or TRBD2 (5 bases each). Between the trimmed V and J ends, which lost 7 bases and 7 bases, there was a span of 12 bases. CDR3 size: 12 residues. Germline V gene data show CDR1 as SNHLY and CDR2 as FYNNEI. The DNA for the CDR3 is TGTGCCAGCACCTGGGGGTCAAATACGCAGTATTTT. Encoded protein: CASTWGSNTQYF.

This clone has a single count. This chain links TRBV7-2 with TRBJ2-7; D ambiguous. The CDR3 loop spans 13 amino acids. The germline V gene has CDR1 SGHTA and CDR2 FQGNSA. The V end lost 3 bases, the J end lost 3 bases, and 9 bases lay between the germline ends. The CDR3 spells CASSLAGDYEQYF. CDR3 nucleotide sequence: TGTGCCAGCAGCTTGGCAGGAGACTACGAGCAGTACTTC.

This clone was counted only a few times. This chain connects TRBV5-6 to TRBJ2-5; 10 nucleotides match TRBD2. Germline-derived CDR1 and CDR2 are SGHDT and YYEEEE. This CDR3 is 16 amino acids long. Trimming at V came to 4 bases and at J to 4 bases, leaving 10 bases not matched to a gene. The CDR3 DNA sequence: TGTGCCAGCAGCCCTCTAGGACTAGCGGCGGGAGAGACCCAGTACTTC. Translation: CASSPLGLAAGETQYF.

This chain connects TRBV11-2 to TRBJ1-3, with D unresolved. Germline V gene sequence: CDR1 SGHAT, CDR2 FQNNGV. Trimming removed 3 bases from V and 0 bases from J, with 12 bases in between. This CDR3 comprises 16 residues. The CDR3 loop reads CASSFSQAYSGNTIYF. CDR3 in DNA: TGTGCCAGCAGCTTCTCGCAGGCTTACTCTGGAAACACCATATATTTT.

The rearrangement uses TRBV23-1 and TRBJ2-7; D might be TRBD2 (6 bases). TRBV23-1 carries the ORF label, with uncertain function. Trimming shortened V by 6 bases and J by 4 bases, and 22 bases separated the two germline ends. This CDR3 comprises 16 residues. CDR3 in amino acids: CASRLPLRDCRYEQYF. DNA for the CDR3: TGCGCCAGCAGACTCCCGCTCCGGGACTGCAGATACGAGCAGTACTTC.

The J gene is TRBJ2-7, the V gene TRBV30; the match to TRBD1 covers 10 bases. V trimming: 3 bases; J trimming: 4 bases; junction bases outside the gene matches: 9. The V gene's germline CDR1 is GTSNPN and CDR2 SVGIG (reference sequence). CDR3 size: 15 residues. The DNA for the CDR3 is TGTGCCTGGAGAGCTTGGGACAGGGGTCGGTACGAGCAGTACTTC. This gives the protein CAWRAWDRGRYEQYF.

The V and J genes are TRBV7-2 and TRBJ1-1; no definite D call. Deletions cut 1 base from V and 0 bases from J, with 9 bases between. Germline assignment: CDR1 SGHTA and CDR2 FQGNSA. This CDR3 has 15 amino acids. CDR3 in DNA: TGTGCCAGCAGCTTAGACGCCCGAATGAACACTGAAGCTTTCTTT. Translation: CASSLDARMNTEAFF.

This sequence joins TRBV10-3 and TRBJ2-7, with D maybe TRBD2 (6 bases). V was clipped by 6 bases and J by 7 bases, with 16 bases between them. The CDR3 has 13 residues. Germline-derived CDR1 and CDR2 are ENHRY and SYGVKD. In DNA form, the CDR3 reads TGTGCCATCAGGCTACTCACTGGGGGGGAGCAGTACTTC. Encoded protein: CAIRLLTGGEQYF.

The V and J genes are TRBV11-3 and TRBJ1-2; maybe TRBD1 (5 bases). Germline CDR1 and CDR2: SGHNT and YENEEA. The V end was cut by 5 bases, the J end by 3 bases, with 16 bases between. The CDR3 runs 15 residues. The CDR3 region has the DNA TGTGCCAGCAGCACCAGGGATCGTGAGGACTATGGCTACACCTTC. Encoded protein: CASSTRDREDYGYTF.

The chain uses TRBV15 and TRBJ2-3; 10 bases line up with TRBD1. The CDR3 length is 17 residues. Germline V gene lookup returns CDR1 LNHNV and CDR2 YYDKDF (reference sequence). J gave up 5 bases and V 0 bases, and 8 bases lay outside the gene matches. In DNA form, the CDR3 reads TGTGCCACCAGCAGAGACACGACAGGGGGCGGTGGAGATACGCAGTATTTT. As protein: CATSRDTTGGGGDTQYF.

This chain joins TRBV18 and TRBJ2-2, with a weak D call TRBD1 (5 bases). The V gene's germline CDR1 is KGHSH and CDR2 LQKENI. The length of the CDR3 is 15 residues. With 5 bases removed from V and 1 base from J, the gap between germline ends came to 11 bases. The CDR3 DNA is TGTGCCAGCTCATTACAAACAGGGAACACCGGGGAGCTGTTTTTT. This gives the protein CASSLQTGNTGELFF.

J is TRBJ2-7 and V is TRBV29-1; 12 nucleotides agree with TRBD2. This CDR3 comprises 18 residues. Germline V gene lookup returns CDR1 SQVTM and CDR2 ANQGSEA. The junction had 15 bases not matched to a gene; V was cut back by 6 bases and J by 0 bases. CDR3 amino acids: CSVRGPLTSGGRSYEQYF. CDR3 DNA sequence: TGCAGCGTCCGAGGTCCCCTGACTAGCGGGGGCCGCTCCTACGAGCAGTACTTC.

This clone was seen just once. This chain joins TRBV15 and TRBJ2-7; D remains unclear. Per the germline V gene, CDR1 is LNHNV and CDR2 is YYDKDF (reference sequence). Between the trimmed V and J ends, which lost 5 bases and 0 bases, there was a span of 20 bases. This CDR3 is 17 amino acids long. CDR3 sequence reads: CATSELRAWNSSYEQYF. The CDR3 DNA reads as TGTGCCACCAGCGAGCTTCGGGCCTGGAATAGCTCCTACGAGCAGTACTTC.